This T cell receptor beta chain was retrieved from a study of T cell repertoires in cytomegalovirus infection. The CDR3 is made up of 15 amino acids. V gave up 4 bases and J gave up 0 bases; unmatched junction bases: 5. The germline V gene has CDR1 SGHNT and CDR2 YENEEA. TCRdb recomputed calls from the reads with MiXCR, one row per CDR3 protein. The sample records around 70,000 distinct CDR3 sequences, over 3.5% being singletons. This clonotype was recorded at least ten times. The sequence was obtained from a human donor in good health (CMV status not recorded). Some clones in this sample may be carry-over from other donors' samples. The sample taken for sequencing was PBMCs. This sequence joins TRBV11-3 and TRBJ1-1, with TRBD1 matching over 7 bases. As DNA, the CDR3 is TGTGCCAGCAGCTCTGACAGGGCGATGAACACTGAAGCTTTCTTT. Encoded protein: CASSSDRAMNTEAFF.